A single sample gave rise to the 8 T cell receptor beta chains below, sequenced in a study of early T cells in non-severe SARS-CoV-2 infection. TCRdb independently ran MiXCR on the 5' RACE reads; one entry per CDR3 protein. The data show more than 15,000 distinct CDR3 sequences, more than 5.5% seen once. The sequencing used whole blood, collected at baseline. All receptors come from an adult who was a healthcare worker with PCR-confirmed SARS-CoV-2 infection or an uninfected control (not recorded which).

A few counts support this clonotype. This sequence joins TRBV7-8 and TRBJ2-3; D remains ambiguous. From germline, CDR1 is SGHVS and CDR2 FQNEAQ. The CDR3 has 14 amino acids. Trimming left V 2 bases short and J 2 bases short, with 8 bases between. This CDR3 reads CASSLLESTDTQYF. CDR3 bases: TGTGCCAGCAGCTTATTGGAGTCCACAGATACGCAGTATTTT.

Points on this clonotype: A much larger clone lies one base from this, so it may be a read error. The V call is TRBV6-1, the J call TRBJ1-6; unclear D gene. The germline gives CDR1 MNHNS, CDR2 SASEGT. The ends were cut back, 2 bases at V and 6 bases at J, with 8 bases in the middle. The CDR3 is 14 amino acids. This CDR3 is CASSEPGSNSPLHF. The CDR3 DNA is TGTGCCAGCAGTGAACCGGGTAGTAATTCACCCCTCCACTTT.

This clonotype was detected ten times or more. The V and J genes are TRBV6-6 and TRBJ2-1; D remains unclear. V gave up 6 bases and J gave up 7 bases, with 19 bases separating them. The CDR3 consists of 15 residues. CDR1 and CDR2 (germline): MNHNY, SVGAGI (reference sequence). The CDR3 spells CASRDDSVRVNEQFF. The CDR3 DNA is TGTGCCAGCAGGGACGACTCCGTCCGAGTGAATGAGCAGTTCTTC.

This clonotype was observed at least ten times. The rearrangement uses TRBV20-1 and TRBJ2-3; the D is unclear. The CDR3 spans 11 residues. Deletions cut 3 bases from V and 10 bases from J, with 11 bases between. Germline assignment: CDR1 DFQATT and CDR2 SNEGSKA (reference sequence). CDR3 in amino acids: CSASDEGPQYF. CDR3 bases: TGCAGTGCTAGTGACGAAGGTCCGCAGTATTTT.

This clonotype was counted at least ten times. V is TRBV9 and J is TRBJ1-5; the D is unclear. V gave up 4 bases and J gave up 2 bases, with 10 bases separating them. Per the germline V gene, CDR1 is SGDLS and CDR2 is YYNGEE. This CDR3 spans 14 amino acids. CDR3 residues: CASSRESGNQPQHF. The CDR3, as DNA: TGTGCCAGCAGCCGGGAGTCTGGCAATCAGCCCCAGCATTTT.

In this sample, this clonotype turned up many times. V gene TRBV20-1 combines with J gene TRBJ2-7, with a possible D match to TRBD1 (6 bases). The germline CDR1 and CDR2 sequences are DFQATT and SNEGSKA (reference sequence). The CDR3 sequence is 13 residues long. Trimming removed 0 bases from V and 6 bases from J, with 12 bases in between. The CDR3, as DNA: TGCAGTGCTAGAGATACGGCAGGGGTCGAGCAGTACTTC. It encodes CSARDTAGVEQYF.

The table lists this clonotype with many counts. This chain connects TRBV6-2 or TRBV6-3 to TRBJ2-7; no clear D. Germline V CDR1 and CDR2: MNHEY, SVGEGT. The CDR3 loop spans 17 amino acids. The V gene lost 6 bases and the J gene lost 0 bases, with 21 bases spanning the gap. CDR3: CASRPSNLGMSSYEQYF. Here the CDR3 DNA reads TGTGCCAGCAGACCGTCGAACCTAGGGATGAGCTCCTACGAGCAGTACTTC.

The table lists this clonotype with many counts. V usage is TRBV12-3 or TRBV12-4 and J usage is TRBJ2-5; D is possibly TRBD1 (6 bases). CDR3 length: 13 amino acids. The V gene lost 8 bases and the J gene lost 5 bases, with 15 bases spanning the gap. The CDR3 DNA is TGTGCCAGCCACAGGGATGCCGGGGAGACCCAGTACTTC. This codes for CASHRDAGETQYF.